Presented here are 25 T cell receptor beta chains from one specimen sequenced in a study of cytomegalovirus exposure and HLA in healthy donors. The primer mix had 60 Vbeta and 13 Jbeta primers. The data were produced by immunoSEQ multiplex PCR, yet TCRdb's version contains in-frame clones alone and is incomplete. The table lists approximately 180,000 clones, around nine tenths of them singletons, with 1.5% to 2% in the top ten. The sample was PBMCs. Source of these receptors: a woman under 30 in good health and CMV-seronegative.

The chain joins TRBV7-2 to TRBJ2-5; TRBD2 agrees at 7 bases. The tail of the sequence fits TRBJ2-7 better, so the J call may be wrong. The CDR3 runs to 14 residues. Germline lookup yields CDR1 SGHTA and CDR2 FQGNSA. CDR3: CASSSRDYFYEQYF. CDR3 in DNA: TGTGCCAGCAGCTCCCGGGACTACTTCTACGAGCAGTACTTC.

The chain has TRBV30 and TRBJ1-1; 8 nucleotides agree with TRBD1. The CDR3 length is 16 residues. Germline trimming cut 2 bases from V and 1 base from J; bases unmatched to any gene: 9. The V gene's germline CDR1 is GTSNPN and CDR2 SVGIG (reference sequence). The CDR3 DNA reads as TGTGCCTGGAGTTTCGGACAGGGCCATCCGAACACTGAAGCTTTCTTT. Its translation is CAWSFGQGHPNTEAFF. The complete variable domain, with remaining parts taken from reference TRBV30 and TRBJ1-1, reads SQTIHQWPATLVQPVGSPLSLECTVEGTSNPNLYWYRQAAGRGLQLLFYSVGIGQISSEVPQNLSASRPQDRQFILSSKKLLLSDSGFYLCAWSFGQGHPNTEAFFGQGTRLTVV.

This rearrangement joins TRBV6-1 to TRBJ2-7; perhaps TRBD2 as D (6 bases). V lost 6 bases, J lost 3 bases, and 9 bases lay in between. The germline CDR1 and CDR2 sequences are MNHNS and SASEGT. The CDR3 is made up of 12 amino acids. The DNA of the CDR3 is TGTGCCAGCAGACTAGCCGTCTACGAGCAGTACTTC. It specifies CASRLAVYEQYF.

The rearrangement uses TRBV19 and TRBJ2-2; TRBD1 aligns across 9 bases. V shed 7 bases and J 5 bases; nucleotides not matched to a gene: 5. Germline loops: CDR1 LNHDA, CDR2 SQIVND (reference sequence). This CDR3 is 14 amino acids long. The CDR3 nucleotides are TGTGCCAGTAAAGGGGACAGGGTGACCGGGGAGCTGTTTTTT. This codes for CASKGDRVTGELFF.

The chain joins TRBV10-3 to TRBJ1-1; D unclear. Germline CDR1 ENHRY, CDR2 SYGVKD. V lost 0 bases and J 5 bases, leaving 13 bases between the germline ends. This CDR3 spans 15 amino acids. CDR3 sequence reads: CAISESIRVRTEAFF. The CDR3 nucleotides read TGTGCCATCAGTGAGTCTATACGTGTGAGGACTGAAGCTTTCTTT.

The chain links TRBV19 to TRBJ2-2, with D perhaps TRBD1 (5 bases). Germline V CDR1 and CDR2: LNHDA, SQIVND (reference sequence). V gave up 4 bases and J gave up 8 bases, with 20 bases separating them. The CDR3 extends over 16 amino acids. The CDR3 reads CASSKWTYQPSGELFF. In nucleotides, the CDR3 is TGTGCCAGTAGTAAGTGGACATATCAGCCCTCGGGGGAGCTGTTTTTT.

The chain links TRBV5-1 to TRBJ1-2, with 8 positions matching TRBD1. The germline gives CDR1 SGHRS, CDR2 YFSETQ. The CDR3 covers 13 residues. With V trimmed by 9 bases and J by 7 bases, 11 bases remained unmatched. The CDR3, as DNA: TGCGCCACCAGAAGGACAGGGACTTTTGGCTACACCTTC. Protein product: CATRRTGTFGYTF.

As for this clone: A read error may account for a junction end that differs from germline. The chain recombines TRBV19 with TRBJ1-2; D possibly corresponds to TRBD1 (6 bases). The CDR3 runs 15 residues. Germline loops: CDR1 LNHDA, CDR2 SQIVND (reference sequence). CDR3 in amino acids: CASSLRTATNYGYTF. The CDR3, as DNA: TGTGCCAGTAGTCTTAGGACAGCTACTAACTATGGCTATACCTTC.

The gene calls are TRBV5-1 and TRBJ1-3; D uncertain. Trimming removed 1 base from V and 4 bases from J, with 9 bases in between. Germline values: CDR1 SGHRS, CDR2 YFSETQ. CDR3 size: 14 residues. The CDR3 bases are TGCGCCAGCAGCTTGCTAAGCGCCGGAAACACCATATATTTT. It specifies CASSLLSAGNTIYF.

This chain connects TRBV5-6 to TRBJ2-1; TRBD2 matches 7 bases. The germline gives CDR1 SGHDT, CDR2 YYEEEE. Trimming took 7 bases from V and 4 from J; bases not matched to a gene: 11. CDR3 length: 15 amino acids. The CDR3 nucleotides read TGTGCCAGCGGGCTAGCGGACCTTGGGTACAATGAGCAGTTCTTC. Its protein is CASGLADLGYNEQFF.

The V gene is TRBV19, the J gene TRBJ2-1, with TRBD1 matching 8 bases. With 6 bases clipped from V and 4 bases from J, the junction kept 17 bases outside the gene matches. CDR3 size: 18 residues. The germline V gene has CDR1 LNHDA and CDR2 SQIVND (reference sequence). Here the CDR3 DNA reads TGTGCCAGTAGCGCCCCTCGGAGGAGACAGGGGAAGTACAATGAGCAGTTCTTC. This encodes CASSAPRRRQGKYNEQFF.

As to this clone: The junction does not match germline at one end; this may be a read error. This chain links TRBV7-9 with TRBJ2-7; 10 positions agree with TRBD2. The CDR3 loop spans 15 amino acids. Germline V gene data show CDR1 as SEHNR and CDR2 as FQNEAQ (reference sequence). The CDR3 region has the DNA TGTTCCAGCAGCTACGGACTAGCGGTCTCCTACGAGCAGTACTTC. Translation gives CSSSYGLAVSYEQYF.

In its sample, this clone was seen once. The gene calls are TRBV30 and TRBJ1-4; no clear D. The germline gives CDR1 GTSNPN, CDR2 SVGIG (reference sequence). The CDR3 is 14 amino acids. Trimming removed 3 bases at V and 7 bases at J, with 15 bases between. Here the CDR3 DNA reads TGTGCCTGGAGCGCCGGGGTCGGGAGTGAAAAACTGTTTTTT. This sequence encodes CAWSAGVGSEKLFF.

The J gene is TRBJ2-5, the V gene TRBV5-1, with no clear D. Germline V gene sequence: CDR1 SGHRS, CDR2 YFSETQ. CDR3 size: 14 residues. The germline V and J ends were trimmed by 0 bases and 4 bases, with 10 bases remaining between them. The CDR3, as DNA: TGCGCCAGCAGCTTGGAAGCCTACGGAGAGACCCAGTACTTC. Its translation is CASSLEAYGETQYF. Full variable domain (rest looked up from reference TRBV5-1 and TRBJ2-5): KAGVTQTPRYLIKTRGQQVTLSCSPISGHRSVSWYQQTPGQGLQFLFEYFSETQRNKGNFPGRFSGRQFSNSRSEMNVSTLELGDSALYLCASSLEAYGETQYFGPGTRLLVL.

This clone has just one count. CDR3: CASSLAQGTQETQYF. The CDR3 region has the DNA TGTGCCAGCAGCTTAGCCCAGGGAACCCAAGAGACCCAGTACTTC. The chain uses TRBV7-2 and TRBJ2-5; tentative D call: TRBD1 (5 bases). The germline CDR1 and CDR2 sequences are SGHTA and FQGNSA. V dropped 0 bases and J dropped 1 base, with 9 bases sitting between them. The CDR3 has 15 residues.

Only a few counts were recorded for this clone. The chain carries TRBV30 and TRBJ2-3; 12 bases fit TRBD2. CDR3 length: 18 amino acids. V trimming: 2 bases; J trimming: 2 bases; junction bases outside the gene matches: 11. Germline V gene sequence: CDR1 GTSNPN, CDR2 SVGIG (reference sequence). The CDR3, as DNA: TGTGCCTGGAGTTCACCACCCGGGACTAGCGGGCTCACAGATACGCAGTATTTT. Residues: CAWSSPPGTSGLTDTQYF. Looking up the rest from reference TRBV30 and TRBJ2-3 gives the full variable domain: SQTIHQWPATLVQPVGSPLSLECTVEGTSNPNLYWYRQAAGRGLQLLFYSVGIGQISSEVPQNLSASRPQDRQFILSSKKLLLSDSGFYLCAWSSPPGTSGLTDTQYFGPGTRLTVL.

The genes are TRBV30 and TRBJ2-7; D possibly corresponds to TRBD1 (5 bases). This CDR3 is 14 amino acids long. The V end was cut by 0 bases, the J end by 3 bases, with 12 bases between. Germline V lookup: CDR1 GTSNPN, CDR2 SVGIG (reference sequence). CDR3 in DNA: TGTGCCTGGAGTGTAGGAGACAGCTACTACGAGCAGTACTTC. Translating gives CAWSVGDSYYEQYF. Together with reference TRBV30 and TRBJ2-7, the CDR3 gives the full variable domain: SQTIHQWPATLVQPVGSPLSLECTVEGTSNPNLYWYRQAAGRGLQLLFYSVGIGQISSEVPQNLSASRPQDRQFILSSKKLLLSDSGFYLCAWSVGDSYYEQYFGPGTRLTVT.

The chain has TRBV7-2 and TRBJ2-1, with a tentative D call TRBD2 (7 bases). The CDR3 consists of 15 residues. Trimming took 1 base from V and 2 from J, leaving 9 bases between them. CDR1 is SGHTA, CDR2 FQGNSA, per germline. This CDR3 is CASSLEGGAYNEQFF. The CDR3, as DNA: TGTGCCAGCAGCTTAGAAGGGGGGGCCTACAATGAGCAGTTCTTC.

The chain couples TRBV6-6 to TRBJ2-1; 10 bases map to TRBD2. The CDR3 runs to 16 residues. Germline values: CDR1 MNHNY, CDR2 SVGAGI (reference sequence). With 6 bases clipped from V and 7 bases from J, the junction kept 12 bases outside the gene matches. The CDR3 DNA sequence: TGTGCCAGCAGCCCCCCCAGCGGGAGGGCAGGGAATGAGCAGTTCTTC. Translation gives CASSPPSGRAGNEQFF.

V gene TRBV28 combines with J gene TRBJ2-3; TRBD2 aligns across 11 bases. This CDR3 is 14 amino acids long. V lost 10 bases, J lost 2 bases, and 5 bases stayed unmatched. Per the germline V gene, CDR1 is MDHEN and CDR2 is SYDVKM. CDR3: CAIQTSGVTDTQYF. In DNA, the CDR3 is TGTGCCATTCAGACTAGCGGGGTCACAGATACGCAGTATTTT.

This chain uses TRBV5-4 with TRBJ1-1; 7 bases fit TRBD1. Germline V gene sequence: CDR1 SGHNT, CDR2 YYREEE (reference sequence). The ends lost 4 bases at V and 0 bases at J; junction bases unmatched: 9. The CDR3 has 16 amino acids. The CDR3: CASSPAGGQLNTEAFF. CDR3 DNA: TGTGCCAGCAGCCCGGCGGGGGGACAGTTGAACACTGAAGCTTTCTTT.

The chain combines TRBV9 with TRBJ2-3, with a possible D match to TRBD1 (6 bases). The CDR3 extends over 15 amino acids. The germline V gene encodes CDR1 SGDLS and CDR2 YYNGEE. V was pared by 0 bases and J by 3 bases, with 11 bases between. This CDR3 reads CASSVEGERTDTQYF. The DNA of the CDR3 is TGTGCCAGCAGCGTAGAGGGGGAGAGGACAGATACGCAGTATTTT.

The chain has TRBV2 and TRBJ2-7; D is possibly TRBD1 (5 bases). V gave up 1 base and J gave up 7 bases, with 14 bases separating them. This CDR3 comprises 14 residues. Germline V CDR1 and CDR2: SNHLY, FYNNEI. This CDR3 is CASSEGQGRVEQYF. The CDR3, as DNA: TGTGCCAGCAGTGAAGGCCAGGGTAGGGTTGAGCAGTACTTC.

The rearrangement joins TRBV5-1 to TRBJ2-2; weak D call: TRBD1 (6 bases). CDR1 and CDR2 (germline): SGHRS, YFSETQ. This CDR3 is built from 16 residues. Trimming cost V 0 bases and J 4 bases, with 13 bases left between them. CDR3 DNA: TGCGCCAGCAGCTTGGTACAGGGTCAACCCACCGGGGAGCTGTTTTTT. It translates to CASSLVQGQPTGELFF.

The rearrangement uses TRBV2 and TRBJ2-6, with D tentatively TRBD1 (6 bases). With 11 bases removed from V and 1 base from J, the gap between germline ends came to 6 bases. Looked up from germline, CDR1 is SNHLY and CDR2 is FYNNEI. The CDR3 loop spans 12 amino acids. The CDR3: CAQGSGANVLTF. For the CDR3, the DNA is TGTGCCCAGGGGTCTGGGGCCAACGTCCTGACTTTC.